One and the same sample provided the 18 T cell receptor beta chains below, sequenced in a study of beta chain features in type 1 diabetes. All of the isolated RNA was reverse transcribed, so expressed TCRB transcripts were sequenced. Clones were read by immunoSEQ multiplex PCR, and TCRdb kept only the in-frame ones, dropping some. The repertoire holds over 350,000 clones, with roughly 16% as singletons. Specimen: naive CD4+ T cells from blood. The receptor set was obtained from a woman aged 18-29 years in good health.

The CDR3 DNA is TGTGCTAGTGGTTTCCGAGAGACCCAGTACTTC. It yields the protein CASGFRETQYF. The V and J genes are TRBV12-5 and TRBJ2-5; D call uncertain. V was pared by 3 bases and J by 4 bases, with 3 bases between. Germline lookup yields CDR1 LGHNT and CDR2 FRNRAP. The CDR3 has 11 residues.

The chain joins TRBV4-3 to TRBJ1-1, with TRBD1 identical over 7 bases. The V gene end was trimmed by 4 bases and the J gene end by 4 bases; junction bases not matched to a gene: 6. The length of the CDR3 is 14 residues. CDR1 LGHNA and CDR2 YSLEER come from the germline V gene. The CDR3 region is CASSRTTGTTEAFF. As DNA, the CDR3 is TGCGCCAGCAGCCGGACGACAGGGACCACTGAAGCTTTCTTT.

The V gene is TRBV28, the J gene TRBJ2-7, with 9 bases identical to TRBD1. Losses at the gene ends were 6 bases for V and 10 bases for J; bases not matched to a gene: 13. Germline V gene data show CDR1 as MDHEN and CDR2 as SYDVKM. This CDR3 region has 14 residues. The CDR3 DNA reads as TGTGCCAGCAGCAAGCCGGGGACAGGGATACGACAGTACTTC. It codes for CASSKPGTGIRQYF. The whole variable domain, remainder taken from reference TRBV28 and TRBJ2-7, is DVKVTQSSRYLVKRTGEKVFLECVQDMDHENMFWYRQDPGLGLRLIYFSYDVKMKEKGDIPEGYSVSREKKERFSLILESASTNQTSMYLCASSKPGTGIRQYFGPGTRLTVT.

This clone was found a few times. This sequence joins TRBV9 and TRBJ2-7; TRBD1 aligns across 7 bases. The length of the CDR3 is 16 residues. In germline, CDR1 is SGDLS, CDR2 YYNGEE. J was trimmed by 3 bases and V by 3 bases; bases with no gene match: 12. In nucleotides, the CDR3 is TGTGCCAGCAGCGGAGGCGACAGGGCGAGGGGCTACGAGCAGTACTTC. The encoded protein is CASSGGDRARGYEQYF.

The chain links TRBV2 to TRBJ2-1; TRBD2 matches 10 bases. V was clipped by 5 bases and J by 12 bases; unmatched bases: 10. Germline values: CDR1 SNHLY, CDR2 FYNNEI. The CDR3 has 14 amino acids. In DNA form, the CDR3 reads TGTGCCAGCAGTCCGGGACTAGCGAGGTGGGGGCAGTTCTTC. This translates into CASSPGLARWGQFF.

The chain joins TRBV18 to TRBJ2-1; the match to TRBD2 covers 12 bases. Germline values: CDR1 KGHSH, CDR2 LQKENI. This CDR3 comprises 17 residues. V lost 2 bases to trimming and J lost 7 bases; unmatched junction nucleotides: 9. CDR3 residues: CASSPARLAGVVNEQFF. CDR3 DNA sequence: TGTGCCAGCTCACCAGCCCGACTAGCGGGAGTTGTAAATGAGCAGTTCTTC. Looking up the rest from reference TRBV18 and TRBJ2-1 gives the full variable domain: NAGVMQNPRHLVRRRGQEARLRCSPMKGHSHVYWYRQLPEEGLKFMVYLQKENIIDESGMPKERFSAEFPKEGPSILRIQQVVRGDSAAYFCASSPARLAGVVNEQFFGPGTRLTVL.

This clone was detected only a few times. The rearrangement joins TRBV23-1 to TRBJ1-5, with D hard to call. TRBV23-1 is noted as an ORF with a role that remains uncertain. The CDR3 sequence is 12 residues long. V lost 8 bases, J lost 10 bases, and 15 bases lay in between. The CDR3 bases are TGCGCCAGCGGAACCCCTCCGGGACCCCAGCATTTT. Amino acid sequence: CASGTPPGPQHF.

V usage is TRBV21-1 and J usage is TRBJ2-1; the DNA was not used to check the table's D call, TRBD2. TRBV21-1 is shown as a pseudogene. The CDR3 extends over 14 amino acids. The CDR3 bases are TGTGCCAGCAGCCCACGGGACTCCAACAATGAGCAGTTCTTC. Translated: CASSPRDSNNEQFF.

This clone occurred once. The chain carries TRBV28 and TRBJ2-7; D is unresolved. CDR3 size: 12 residues. The germline CDR1 and CDR2 sequences are MDHEN and SYDVKM. Deletions cut 3 bases from V and 4 bases from J, with 7 bases between. CDR3 loop: CASSFDNYEQYF. CDR3 sequence (DNA): TGTGCCAGCAGTTTCGACAATTACGAGCAGTACTTC.

This clone was counted a few times. CDR3 nucleotides: TGTGCCAGCAGCCTCACACCATACAATGAGCAGTTCTTC. As protein: CASSLTPYNEQFF. The genes are TRBV9 and TRBJ2-1; D unresolved. The CDR3 loop spans 13 amino acids. The germline V and J ends were trimmed by 4 bases and 4 bases, with 9 bases remaining between them. Per the germline V gene, CDR1 is SGDLS and CDR2 is YYNGEE.

This clone has only a few counts. The V call is TRBV29-1, the J call TRBJ1-2; 10 nucleotides line up with TRBD1. The V and J ends lost 4 bases and 5 bases, in that order; junction bases with no gene match: 7. The CDR3 loop spans 14 amino acids. Germline V gives CDR1 SQVTM, CDR2 ANQGSEA. The DNA of the CDR3 is TGCAGCGTTGGACAGGGGGCCTTGGGATATGGCTACACCTTC. It specifies CSVGQGALGYGYTF.

There are a few counts of this clone. The chain employs TRBV27 and TRBJ1-1, with TRBD1 matching over 8 bases. From germline, CDR1 is MNHEY and CDR2 SMNVEV (reference sequence). Germline trimming cut 5 bases from V and 7 bases from J; bases unmatched to any gene: 9. This CDR3 spans 14 amino acids. The CDR3: CASSQNGQGIEAFF. The CDR3 DNA reads as TGTGCCAGCAGTCAGAACGGACAGGGAATTGAAGCTTTCTTT.

This clone showed up just a few times. The chain employs TRBV29-1 and TRBJ2-3, with 7 bases matching TRBD1. After removal of 6 bases from V and 4 bases from J, the junction contained 10 bases not matched to a gene. The CDR3 has 14 amino acids. Germline loops: CDR1 SQVTM, CDR2 ANQGSEA. The CDR3 spells CSVGTVFPADTQYF. The CDR3, as DNA: TGCAGCGTGGGGACAGTATTTCCGGCAGATACGCAGTATTTT.

This clone was found a few times. The CDR3 DNA sequence: TGCGCCAGCAGCCCGGCGGGGAATCGACACGAGCAGTACTTC. Protein sequence: CASSPAGNRHEQYF. V is TRBV5-1 and J is TRBJ2-7, with D possibly TRBD2 on 6 matching bases. Trimming left V 4 bases short and J 5 bases short, with 16 bases between. CDR1 is SGHRS and CDR2 is YFSETQ in the germline V gene. There are 14 residues in the CDR3.

The rearrangement uses TRBV4-1 and TRBJ2-1; 11 bases align to TRBD2. Germline assignment: CDR1 MGHRA and CDR2 YSYEKL. CDR3 length: 16 amino acids. J was trimmed by 10 bases and V by 0 bases; bases with no gene match: 8. The CDR3 DNA sequence: TGCGCCAGCAGCCAAGAAGTAACTAGCGGGGGCGGGGAGCAGTTCTTC. Translated, it gives CASSQEVTSGGGEQFF.

The chain couples TRBV7-9 to TRBJ2-7; D not certain. With 1 base removed from V and 6 bases from J, the gap between germline ends came to 13 bases. Germline V gives CDR1 SEHNR, CDR2 FQNEAQ (reference sequence). CDR3 length equals 14 residues. CDR3 nucleotides: TGTGCCAGCAGCTTAGTTTCGGTATCGGGCGAGCAGTACTTC. It is translated as CASSLVSVSGEQYF.

This rearrangement joins TRBV25-1 to TRBJ2-1; D may be TRBD2 (7 bases). CDR1 and CDR2 from the germline V gene are MGHDK and SYGVNS. The V and J ends lost 6 bases and 7 bases respectively, with 16 bases between them. The CDR3 runs to 14 residues. CDR3 sequence reads: CASRRGGAGNEQFF. CDR3 nucleotides: TGTGCCAGCAGGAGGGGGGGCGCAGGGAATGAGCAGTTCTTC.

The table lists this clone with a few counts. This rearrangement joins TRBV27 to TRBJ1-1, with a tentative D call TRBD1 (5 bases). The germline V gene encodes CDR1 MNHEY and CDR2 SMNVEV (reference sequence). V lost 10 bases, J lost 0 bases, and 12 bases lay in between. The CDR3 consists of 13 residues. CDR3 region: CATSGGVNTEAFF. DNA of the CDR3: TGTGCCACCTCGGGAGGGGTGAACACTGAAGCTTTCTTT.